The 17 T cell receptor beta chains reported below all come from one sample, sequenced in a study of T cell responses to AZD1222 COVID-19 vaccine. The repertoire was sequenced with immunoSEQ multiplex PCR; TCRdb's copy has only in-frame clones and lacks some. The table lists roughly 120,000 clones, roughly 84% of them singletons. This sample comprised peripheral blood, obtained on day 0 of AZD1222 vaccination. The receptors originated from an adult in good health.

The V call is TRBV29-1, the J call TRBJ2-7; either TRBD1 or TRBD2 may fit D (5 bases each). Germline-derived CDR1 and CDR2 are SQVTM and ANQGSEA. The CDR3 length is 15 residues. V dropped 0 bases and J dropped 0 bases, with 12 bases sitting between them. The chain's CDR3 is CSVEEGVRSSYEQYF. The CDR3 region has the DNA TGCAGCGTTGAAGAGGGGGTCAGGAGCTCCTACGAGCAGTACTTC.

V and J are TRBV6-5 and TRBJ1-3, with D possibly matching TRBD1 (5 bases). Germline V gives CDR1 MNHEY, CDR2 SVGAGI. Trimming took 4 bases from V and 0 from J, leaving 10 bases between them. CDR3 length: 15 amino acids. CDR3 sequence (DNA): TGTGCCAGCAGTTCACAGACAGCCTCTGGAAACACCATATATTTT. This gives the protein CASSSQTASGNTIYF.

In its sample, this clone was seen a few times. The chain is built from TRBV6-5 and TRBJ1-2, with D perhaps TRBD1 (5 bases). The CDR3 has 13 residues. Trimming shortened V by 5 bases and J by 8 bases, and 15 bases separated the two germline ends. Germline assignment: CDR1 MNHEY and CDR2 SVGAGI. The CDR3: CASSIQGSGGYTF. CDR3 nucleotides: TGTGCCAGCAGTATCCAGGGAAGTGGCGGCTACACCTTC.

This clone has just one count. The gene calls are TRBV7-2 and TRBJ2-7, with D possibly matching TRBD2 (6 bases). Germline values: CDR1 SGHTA, CDR2 FQGNSA. The V end was cut by 5 bases, the J end by 2 bases, with 13 bases between. The length of the CDR3 is 14 residues. CDR3 nucleotide sequence: TGTGCCAGCAGCCCTCGGACTACCCCCTACGAGCAGTACTTC. Translating gives CASSPRTTPYEQYF. The full variable domain, rest sourced from reference TRBV7-2 and TRBJ2-7, is GAGVSQSPSNKVTEKGKDVELRCDPISGHTALYWYRQSLGQGLEFLIYFQGNSAPDKSGLPSDRFSAERTGGSVSTLTIQRTQQEDSAVYLCASSPRTTPYEQYFGPGTRLTVT.

This clone has only one observation. The V gene is TRBV27, the J gene TRBJ1-5; D ambiguous. CDR1 is MNHEY and CDR2 is SMNVEV in the germline V gene (reference sequence). The CDR3 consists of 13 residues. Between the trimmed V and J ends, which lost 8 bases and 9 bases, there was a span of 17 bases. CDR3 bases: TGTGCCAGCGGACCGATAACGTTGGGGCCCCAGCATTTT. Amino acid sequence: CASGPITLGPQHF.

The rearrangement links TRBV18 to TRBJ2-7, with D possibly being TRBD2 (6 bases). Germline assignment: CDR1 KGHSH and CDR2 LQKENI. The CDR3 runs 14 residues. The ends were cut back, 2 bases at V and 5 bases at J, with 13 bases in the middle. In DNA, the CDR3 is TGTGCCAGCTCACCAGGCGGGGCAACGAACGAGCAGTACTTC. Protein product: CASSPGGATNEQYF.

The chain links TRBV7-9 to TRBJ1-2, with no clear D. The CDR3 consists of 16 residues. In germline, CDR1 is SEHNR, CDR2 FQNEAQ (reference sequence). Trimming took 4 bases from V and 2 from J, leaving 17 bases between them. CDR3 nucleotide sequence: TGTGCCAGCAGCTCCCAGACCCTTTTCCGGAACTATGGCTACACCTTC. It is translated as CASSSQTLFRNYGYTF.

Here the CDR3 DNA reads TGTGCCAGCAGCCCCCGGGGGGGCGCCGGCACCGGGGAGCTGTTTTTT. Translated: CASSPRGGAGTGELFF. The rearrangement uses TRBV6-6 and TRBJ2-2; the match to TRBD2 covers 8 bases. In germline, CDR1 is MNHNY, CDR2 SVGAGI (reference sequence). V dropped 6 bases and J dropped 4; count of bases not matched to a gene: 10. CDR3 size: 16 residues.

Here the CDR3 DNA reads TGCGCCAGCAGCCCCGGGTTGACCTACGAGCAGTACTTC. This sequence encodes CASSPGLTYEQYF. This rearrangement joins TRBV4-1 to TRBJ2-7; D not resolved. Germline lookup yields CDR1 MGHRA and CDR2 YSYEKL. V shed 4 bases and J shed 2 bases, with 9 bases lying between them. The CDR3 consists of 13 residues.

This clone has only one observation. This chain links TRBV5-1 with TRBJ1-2, with a weak D call TRBD1 (6 bases). CDR3 length equals 14 residues. The V gene's germline CDR1 is SGHRS and CDR2 YFSETQ. Trimming took off 0 bases at V and 4 bases at J, with 10 bases between the two ends. The CDR3 nucleotides read TGCGCCAGCAGCTTGGACGGACAGCCCTATGGCTACACCTTC. As protein: CASSLDGQPYGYTF.

CDR3: CASSLVATGNPRSGNTIYF. Written as DNA, the CDR3 is TGTGCCAGCAGCTTGGTAGCTACAGGGAACCCCCGCTCTGGAAACACCATATATTTT. The chain is built from TRBV5-5 and TRBJ1-3; D perhaps matches TRBD1 (6 bases). Germline V gives CDR1 SGHKS, CDR2 YYEKEE (reference sequence). CDR3 length: 19 residues. The V gene lost 0 bases and the J gene lost 0 bases, with 19 bases spanning the gap.

The chain carries TRBV4-2 and TRBJ1-1; the D is unclear. CDR3 size: 13 residues. V was shortened by 4 bases and J by 6 bases, with 12 bases between the two germline ends. CDR1 and CDR2 (germline): LGHNA, YNFKEQ. The CDR3 is CASSPEISAEAFF. The CDR3 DNA reads as TGTGCCAGCAGCCCTGAAATTTCGGCTGAAGCTTTCTTT.

This clone was seen a few times. The chain uses TRBV14 and TRBJ1-2, with 7 nucleotides matching TRBD1. The CDR3 has 14 residues. Germline values: CDR1 SGHDN, CDR2 FVKESK. V gave up 3 bases and J gave up 7 bases; unmatched junction bases: 8. CDR3 nucleotide sequence: TGTGCCAGCAGCCACCCCCAGGGGGTAACTGGCTACACCTTC. Encoded protein: CASSHPQGVTGYTF.

The rearrangement joins TRBV28 to TRBJ1-2; 7 nucleotides match TRBD1. The germline CDR1 and CDR2 sequences are MDHEN and SYDVKM. V lost 7 bases and J lost 0; bases outside the gene matches: 17. The CDR3 is made up of 18 amino acids. CDR3 protein: CASNQDRSQPLTNYGYTF. CDR3 nucleotides: TGTGCCAGCAACCAGGACAGGTCCCAGCCCTTAACTAACTATGGCTACACCTTC.

The V and J genes are TRBV28 and TRBJ1-6; perhaps TRBD1 as D (6 bases). In germline, CDR1 is MDHEN, CDR2 SYDVKM. The CDR3 is 17 residues long. The V and J ends lost 6 bases and 4 bases respectively, with 19 bases between them. The CDR3, as DNA: TGTGCCAGCAGACTAACGGACAGCGCCCGATATAATTCACCCCTCCACTTT. Translated: CASRLTDSARYNSPLHF.

V is TRBV20-1 and J is TRBJ1-1; weak D call: TRBD1 (5 bases). Between the trimmed V and J ends, which lost 3 bases and 4 bases, there was a span of 15 bases. This CDR3 spans 14 amino acids. CDR1 is DFQATT, CDR2 SNEGSKA, per germline (reference sequence). The DNA of the CDR3 is TGCAGTGCTAGTTGGAGGGGAGGGCCCACTGAAGCTTTCTTT. Residues: CSASWRGGPTEAFF.

V gene TRBV11-3 combines with J gene TRBJ2-7, with TRBD1 matching over 11 bases. The CDR3 has 15 amino acids. V lost 3 bases to trimming and J lost 3 bases; unmatched junction nucleotides: 4. Germline assignment: CDR1 SGHNT and CDR2 YENEEA. The CDR3 DNA follows: TGTGCCAGCAGCTTGGGACAGGGGGGGTACTACGAGCAGTACTTC. Translating gives CASSLGQGGYYEQYF.